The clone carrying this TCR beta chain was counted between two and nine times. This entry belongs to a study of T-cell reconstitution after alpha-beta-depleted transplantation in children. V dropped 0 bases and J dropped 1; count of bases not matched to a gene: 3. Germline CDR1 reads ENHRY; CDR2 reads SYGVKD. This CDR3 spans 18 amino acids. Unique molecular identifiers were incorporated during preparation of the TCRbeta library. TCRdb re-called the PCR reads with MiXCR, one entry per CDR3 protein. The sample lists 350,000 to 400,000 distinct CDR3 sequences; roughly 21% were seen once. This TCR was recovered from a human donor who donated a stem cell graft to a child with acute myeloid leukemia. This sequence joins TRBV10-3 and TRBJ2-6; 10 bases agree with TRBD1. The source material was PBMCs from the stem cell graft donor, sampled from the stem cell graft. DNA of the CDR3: TGTGCCATCAGTGAGTCGAAGGACAGGGGGTCTGGGGCCAACGTCCTGACTTTC. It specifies CAISESKDRGSGANVLTF.